These T cell receptor beta chains were read from a single sample in a study of blood T cell repertoires in COVID-19. Sequencing used immunoSEQ multiplex PCR; TCRdb keeps in-frame clones, though not all of them. The sample yields 300,000 to 400,000 clones, roughly 84% seen once. Input material: PBMCs or T cells enriched from blood (not recorded which). The receptors were gathered from a woman aged 25 to 45 who had recovered from COVID-19. Both conserved end residues are part of each CDR3. The D gene is left open where the match is weak. Expanded clones are given a class, and other clones once, few, many or no size at all.

j_call: TRBJ2-6; v_call: TRBV5-1; d_call: TRBD1; clone_size: .; cdr3_nt: TGCGCCAGCAGCCCCAGATGGTGGCCGGGACAGACCTCTGGGGCCAACGTCCTGACTTTC; cdr3_aa: CASSPRWWPGQTSGANVLTF
j_call: TRBJ1-2; v_call: TRBV11-2; d_call: TRBD1; clone_size: .; cdr3_nt: TGTGCCAGCAGCTTAGACAGGGGGCGAGGCTACACCTTC; cdr3_aa: CASSLDRGRGYTF
j_call: TRBJ2-1; v_call: TRBV10-2; d_call: TRBD1; clone_size: .; cdr3_nt: TGCGCCAGCAGTGAGTCGGGACAGGGAAATGAGCAGTTCTTC; cdr3_aa: CASSESGQGNEQFF
j_call: TRBJ1-3; v_call: TRBV28; d_call: .; clone_size: .; cdr3_nt: TGTGCCAGCAGTTTTAGCCGGAATGGAAACACCATATATTTT; cdr3_aa: CASSFSRNGNTIYF
j_call: TRBJ2-1; v_call: TRBV5-1; d_call: TRBD1; clone_size: .; cdr3_nt: TGCGCCAGCAGCTTAGACAGGGAATACAATGAGCAGTTCTTC; cdr3_aa: CASSLDREYNEQFF
j_call: TRBJ1-1; v_call: TRBV19; d_call: TRBD1; clone_size: .; cdr3_nt: TGTGCCAGTAGTCCCTGGACAGGGGCGAACACTGAAGCTTTCTTT; cdr3_aa: CASSPWTGANTEAFF
j_call: TRBJ2-3; v_call: TRBV5-6; d_call: TRBD1; clone_size: once; cdr3_nt: TGTGCCAGCAGCTTGGCTGCGACAGGGAGAGATACGCAGTATTTT; cdr3_aa: CASSLAATGRDTQYF
j_call: TRBJ1-5; v_call: TRBV28; d_call: .; clone_size: .; cdr3_nt: TGTGCCAGCAAAGGGGCAATACTGGGCCAGCCCCAGCATTTT; cdr3_aa: CASKGAILGQPQHF
j_call: TRBJ1-1; v_call: TRBV2; d_call: TRBD1; clone_size: .; cdr3_nt: TGTGCCAGCCAATACGTAGCAGGGGGCGAAACTGAAGCTTTCTTT; cdr3_aa: CASQYVAGGETEAFF
j_call: TRBJ2-7; v_call: TRBV30; d_call: TRBD1; clone_size: .; cdr3_nt: TGTGCCTGGGGCCGGGACAGATCCTACGAGCAGTACTTC; cdr3_aa: CAWGRDRSYEQYF
j_call: TRBJ2-3; v_call: TRBV5-1; d_call: TRBD2; clone_size: .; cdr3_nt: TGCGCCAGCAGGTACGGGGGGGCCTTAAAAGATACGCAGTATTTT; cdr3_aa: CASRYGGALKDTQYF
j_call: TRBJ2-1; v_call: TRBV11-3; d_call: TRBD2; clone_size: .; cdr3_nt: TGTGCCAGCAGCCAAACGGCGGGGGGTAGCTCCTACAATGAGCAGTTCTTC; cdr3_aa: CASSQTAGGSSYNEQFF
j_call: TRBJ1-4; v_call: TRBV7-9; d_call: TRBD1; clone_size: once; cdr3_nt: TGTGCCAGCAGCCGGGACAGGGGGAATGAAAAACTGTTTTTT; cdr3_aa: CASSRDRGNEKLFF
j_call: TRBJ2-7; v_call: TRBV13; d_call: TRBD1; clone_size: few; cdr3_nt: TGTGCCAGCAGCGATCGGGACAGGGGTTACGAGCAGTACTTC; cdr3_aa: CASSDRDRGYEQYF
j_call: TRBJ2-7; v_call: TRBV27; d_call: TRBD1; clone_size: .; cdr3_nt: TGTGCCAGCAGTAGATCCGGGACAGGGGGGGAGCAGTACTTC; cdr3_aa: CASSRSGTGGEQYF